Listed below are T cell receptor beta chains from one sample, sequenced in a study of response to subunit inactivated influenza vaccine. In TCRdb, the RT-PCR reads were re-called with MiXCR into one record per CDR3 protein. This table has over 400,000 distinct CDR3 sequences, about an eighth appearing once. Specimen: PBMCs from blood, collected 35 to 45 days after vaccination. The receptors shown here come from a man aged 45-65 years who received an inactivated influenza vaccine. Each CDR3 is given with its conserved first and last residue.

v_gene,j_gene,CDR3aa
TRBV20-1,TRBJ2-3,CSAREGREPSTDTQYF
TRBV12-3/TRBV12-4,TRBJ2-7,CASALGRGGGQQYF
TRBV7-3,TRBJ2-2,CASSLTRRGRTGELFF
TRBV7-2,TRBJ1-2,CASSFLAQGAYGYTF
TRBV29-1,TRBJ1-1,CSVSGTLYGAFF
TRBV28,TRBJ2-7,CASSSRGTAAGDRYEQYF
TRBV4-1,TRBJ1-5,CASSQVDRGQPQHF
TRBV7-8,TRBJ2-7,CASSPDTYTYEQYF
TRBV5-1,TRBJ2-4,CASSARGAKNIQYF
TRBV20-1,TRBJ2-3,CRLGGPSTDTQYF